The clone carrying this TCR beta chain has only one observation. Its antigen is not identified. Amplification used 52 TRBV primers and 13 TRBJ primers. Assay: immunoSEQ multiplex PCR; the TCRdb copy retains only in-frame clones and omits some. The sample holds under 35,000 clones, 85% to 95% seen once. This sample was included in a study of regulatory T cells. Overall study results and limits: In CD3G-deficient patients, conventional CD4+ T cells were enriched for hydrophobic CDR3 residues at positions 6 and 7. Regulatory T cells showed the strongest V-J pair restriction and V/J gene skewing among patient repertoires.

The V gene's germline CDR1 is SGHRS and CDR2 YFSETQ. Trimming cost V 5 bases and J 2 bases, with 13 bases left between them. CDR3 length equals 15 residues. Every patient with CD3G deficiency had evidence of autoimmunity. CD4+ cells were sorted into CD25-high CD127-low regulatory cells and CD25-low CD127-high conventional cells. This chain links TRBV5-1 with TRBJ2-2, with D perhaps assigned TRBD1 or TRBD2 (6 bases each). Sequencing was carried out using conventional CD4+ T cells sorted from blood. The TCR originated in a child aged 2-15 years with CD3G deficiency. DNA of the CDR3: TGCGCCAGCAGACTCGGAGGGACAAACACCGGGGAGCTGTTTTTT. Protein product: CASRLGGTNTGELFF.